This is a list of T cell receptor beta chains from one sample in a study of cytomegalovirus exposure and HLA in healthy donors. Assay: immunoSEQ multiplex PCR; the TCRdb copy retains only in-frame clones and omits some. The profile shows around 260,000 clones, about 90% of them singletons. The sequencing sample was made of PBMCs. The receptor source for this set is a woman in her twenties or thirties in good health and CMV-seronegative. Each CDR3 is given with its conserved first and last residue. Fields, in order: V gene, J gene, CDR3 protein.

TRBV28	TRBJ2-7	CASSNPGQGGLGQYF
TRBV28	TRBJ1-1	CASSGHGTATSNTEAFF
TRBV6-1	TRBJ1-5	CASSLTGANQPQHF
TRBV9	TRBJ2-5	CASSPRGLETQYF
TRBV5-4	TRBJ2-2	CASSYSGRYTGELFF
TRBV7-9	TRBJ1-2	CASSGQGHGYTF
TRBV7-6	TRBJ2-1	CASSLLRQVDNEQFF
TRBV7-2	TRBJ2-3	CASSLKASGMLNTQYF
TRBV2	TRBJ2-1	CASNHRTDEQFF
TRBV7-8	TRBJ2-7	CASNLGDSYEQYF
TRBV4-3	TRBJ2-7	CASSQVAGGPTYEQYF
TRBV12-2	TRBJ1-5	CASRLWSTGGSNQPQHF
TRBV16	TRBJ2-7	CASSQRQGDYEQYF
TRBV6-1	TRBJ2-1	CASRESGSNYNEQFF
TRBV2	TRBJ2-5	CASSDRSQETQYF
TRBV5-1	TRBJ2-3	CASSGGLGTDTQYF
TRBV4-2	TRBJ2-7	CASSQGSGSYEQYF
TRBV28	TRBJ2-3	CASSLQVTDTQYF
TRBV9	TRBJ2-7	CASSVGSNYEQYF
TRBV6-1	TRBJ2-6	CATGQGMSGANVLTF
TRBV29-1	TRBJ2-5	CSLRDGETQYF
TRBV6-5	TRBJ2-2	CASSSDRASGELFF
TRBV4-2	TRBJ2-3	CASSPLAGLAGVLDTQYF